What follows is one TCR beta chain and its context. Its matching antigen is unknown. The data stem from a study of shared clonotypes between healthy human individuals. Trimming cost V 3 bases and J 4 bases, with 16 bases left between them. Per germline, CDR1 GTSNPN and CDR2 SVGIG (reference sequence). The CDR3 length is 14 residues. Only in-frame clones appear in the TCRdb table, and some are missing; sequencing was by immunoSEQ multiplex PCR. Of millions of clones detected, 90% to 95% appear once; the ten largest clones hold approximately 0.13%. Study-wide results and caveats: The donor pool, a small one, limited the genetic and exposure-history diversity represented.

All donors were Caucasian adults living in Nashville, Tennessee. The sequence came from a man between 18 and 29 years old in good health. Sample: naive CD4+ T cells sorted from blood. Subset specified: CD45RA+ positively selected. J is TRBJ2-7 and V is TRBV30; D remains ambiguous. The chain's CDR3 is CAWRISGGGYEQYF. In DNA, the CDR3 is TGTGCCTGGAGAATCTCAGGTGGCGGATACGAGCAGTACTTC.